This is a list of T cell receptor beta chains from one sample in a study of blood T cell repertoires in COVID-19. Produced via immunoSEQ multiplex PCR; TCRdb's table is partial and in-frame only. The sample contains about 250,000 clones, 88% of which appear only once. Input material: PBMCs or T cells enriched from blood (not recorded which). The origin of the receptors is a woman aged 50 to 60 who had recovered from COVID-19. The CDR3 runs from the conserved cysteine through the conserved F or W. D genes are given only for firm matches. Clone size, where shown, is once, few, many, or a class for clones that have expanded.

TRBV5-4	-	TRBD2	TRBJ2-3	CASSLAGGKDTQYF	TGTGCCAGCAGCTTGGCGGGAGGGAAGGATACGCAGTATTTT
TRBV5-4	-	TRBD2	TRBJ2-7	CASSLGLAGGEQYF	TGTGCCAGCAGCTTGGGACTAGCGGGCGGGGAGCAGTACTTC
TRBV27	-	-	TRBJ1-3	CASSHSRGSGNTIYF	TGTGCCAGCAGCCACTCCAGGGGATCTGGAAACACCATATATTTT
TRBV14	-	-	TRBJ2-5	CASSQVGTSWTQYF	TGTGCCAGCAGCCAAGTTGGGACATCCTGGACCCAGTACTTC
TRBV6-5	once	TRBD1	TRBJ2-7	CASRGQAPYEQYF	TGTGCCAGCAGAGGACAGGCGCCCTACGAGCAGTACTTC
TRBV4-2	-	TRBD2	TRBJ2-7	CASSAQREARNEQYF	TGTGCCAGCAGCGCCCAGCGGGAGGCTAGGAACGAGCAGTACTTC
TRBV7-8	-	TRBD2	TRBJ2-5	CASSLGPAGGPQETQYF	TGTGCCAGCAGCTTAGGGCCGGCGGGAGGGCCCCAAGAGACCCAGTACTTC
TRBV11-2	-	TRBD2	TRBJ2-2	CASSRLASNTGELFF	TGTGCCAGCAGTCGACTAGCGTCGAACACCGGGGAGCTGTTTTTT
TRBV28	-	-	TRBJ2-1	CASSLMLVEQFF	TGTGCCAGCAGTTTAATGCTAGTTGAGCAGTTCTTC
TRBV24-1	-	-	TRBJ2-2	CATSDRGTNTGELFF	TGTGCCACCAGTGATAGAGGAACGAACACCGGGGAGCTGTTTTTT
TRBV28	-	-	TRBJ1-5	CASTPGTYQPQHF	TGTGCCAGCACCCCCGGGACATATCAGCCCCAGCATTTT
TRBV28	-	-	TRBJ1-1	CASSYRVNTEAFF	TGTGCCAGCAGTTACAGGGTGAACACTGAAGCTTTCTTT
TRBV11-2	-	-	TRBJ2-7	CASSLQGSSYEQYF	TGTGCCAGCAGCTTGCAGGGGAGCTCCTACGAGCAGTACTTC
TRBV2	-	-	TRBJ2-1	CASRLASSYNEQFF	TGTGCCAGCAGGCTAGCGAGCTCCTACAATGAGCAGTTCTTC
TRBV7-2	-	TRBD1	TRBJ1-6	CASSEQGAWINSPLHF	TGTGCCAGCAGCGAACAGGGGGCTTGGATTAATTCACCCCTCCACTTT
TRBV7-9	-	-	TRBJ1-6	CASSPVGEHSPLHF	TGTGCCAGCAGCCCAGTCGGAGAACATTCACCCCTCCACTTT
TRBV30	-	TRBD2	TRBJ2-5	CAWRGGLAGRGTQYF	TGTGCCTGGAGAGGAGGACTAGCGGGGAGGGGGACCCAGTACTTC